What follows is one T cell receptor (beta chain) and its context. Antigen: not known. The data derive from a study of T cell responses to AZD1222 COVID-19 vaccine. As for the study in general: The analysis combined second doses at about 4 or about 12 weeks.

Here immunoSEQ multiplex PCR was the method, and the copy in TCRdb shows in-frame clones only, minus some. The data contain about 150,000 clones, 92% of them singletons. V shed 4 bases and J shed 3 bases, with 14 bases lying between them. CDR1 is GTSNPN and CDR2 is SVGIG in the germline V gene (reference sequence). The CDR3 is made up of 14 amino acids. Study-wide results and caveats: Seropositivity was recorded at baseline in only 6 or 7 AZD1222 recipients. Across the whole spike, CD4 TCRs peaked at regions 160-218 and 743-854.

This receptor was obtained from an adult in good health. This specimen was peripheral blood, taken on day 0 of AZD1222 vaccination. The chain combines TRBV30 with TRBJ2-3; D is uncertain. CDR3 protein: CAWNLYHETDTQYF. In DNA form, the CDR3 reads TGTGCCTGGAACCTATATCACGAAACAGATACGCAGTATTTT.